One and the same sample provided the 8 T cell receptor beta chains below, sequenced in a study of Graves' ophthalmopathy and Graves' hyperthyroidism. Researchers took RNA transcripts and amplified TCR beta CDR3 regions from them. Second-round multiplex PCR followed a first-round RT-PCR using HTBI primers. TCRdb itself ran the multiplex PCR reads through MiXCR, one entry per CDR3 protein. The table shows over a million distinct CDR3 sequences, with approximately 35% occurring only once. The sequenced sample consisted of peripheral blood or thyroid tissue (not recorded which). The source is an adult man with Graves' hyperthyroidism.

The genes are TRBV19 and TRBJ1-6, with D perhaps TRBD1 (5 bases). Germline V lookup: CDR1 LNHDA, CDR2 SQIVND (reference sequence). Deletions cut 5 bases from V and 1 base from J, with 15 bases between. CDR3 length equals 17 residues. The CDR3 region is CASSFGTVVSYNSPLHF. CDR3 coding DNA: TGTGCCAGTAGTTTTGGGACTGTCGTTTCCTATAATTCACCCCTCCACTTT.

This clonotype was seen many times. CDR3 protein: CASRKGLATLDEQYF. DNA of the CDR3: TGTGCCAGTAGAAAAGGACTAGCGACACTCGACGAGCAGTACTTC. V is TRBV19 and J is TRBJ2-7; TRBD2 matches at 9 bases. The V gene's germline CDR1 is LNHDA and CDR2 SQIVND (reference sequence). This CDR3 spans 15 amino acids. Trimming cost V 6 bases and J 5 bases; bases outside gene matches: 11.

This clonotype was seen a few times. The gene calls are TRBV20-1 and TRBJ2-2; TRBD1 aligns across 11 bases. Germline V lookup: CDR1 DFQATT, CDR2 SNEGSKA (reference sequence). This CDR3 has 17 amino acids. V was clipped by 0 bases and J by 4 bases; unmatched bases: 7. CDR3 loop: CSARDPDRGRRTGELFF. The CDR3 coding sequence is TGCAGTGCTAGAGATCCGGACAGGGGGCGCCGCACCGGGGAGCTGTTTTTT.

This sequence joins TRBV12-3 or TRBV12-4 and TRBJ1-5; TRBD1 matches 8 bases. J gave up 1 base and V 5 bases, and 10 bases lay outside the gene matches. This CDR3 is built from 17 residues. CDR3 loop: CASSGSRTGPSNQPQHF. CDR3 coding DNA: TGTGCCAGCAGTGGATCCCGGACAGGGCCCAGCAATCAGCCCCAGCATTTT.

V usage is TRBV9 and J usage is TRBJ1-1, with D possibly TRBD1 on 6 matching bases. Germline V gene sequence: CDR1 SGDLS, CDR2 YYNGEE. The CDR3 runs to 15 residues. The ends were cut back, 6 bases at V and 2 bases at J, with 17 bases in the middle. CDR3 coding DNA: TGTGCCAGCAAACTACAGGGCGTACTAAACACTGAAGCTTTCTTT. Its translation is CASKLQGVLNTEAFF.

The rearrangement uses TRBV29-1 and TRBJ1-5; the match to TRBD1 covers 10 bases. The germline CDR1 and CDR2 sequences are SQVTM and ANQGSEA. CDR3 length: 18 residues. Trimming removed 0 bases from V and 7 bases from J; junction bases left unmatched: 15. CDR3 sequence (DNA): TGCAGCGTTGAAGAAGTCTTTATAGGGACAGGGGAGCAACAGCCCCAGCATTTT. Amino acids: CSVEEVFIGTGEQQPQHF.

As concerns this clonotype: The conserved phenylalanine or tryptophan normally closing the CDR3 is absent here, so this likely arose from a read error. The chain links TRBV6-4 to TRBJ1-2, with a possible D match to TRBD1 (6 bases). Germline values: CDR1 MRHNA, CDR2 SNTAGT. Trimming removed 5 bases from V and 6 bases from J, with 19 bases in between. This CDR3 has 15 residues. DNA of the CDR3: TGTGCCAGCAGTTACGCCCCGGGGGGCGGGAATGGCTACACCTCC. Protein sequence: CASSYAPGGGNGYTS.

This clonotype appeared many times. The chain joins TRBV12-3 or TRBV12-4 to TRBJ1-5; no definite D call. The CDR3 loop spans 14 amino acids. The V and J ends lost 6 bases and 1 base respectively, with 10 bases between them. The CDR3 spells CASSPSRSNQPQHF. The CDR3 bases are TGTGCCAGCAGCCCCAGTCGCAGCAATCAGCCCCAGCATTTT.